The 14 T cell receptor beta chains below come from one sample, sequenced in a study of T cells in women clearing cervical HPV infection. Assay used: immunoSEQ multiplex PCR; TCRdb lists only in-frame clones, some missing. The table lists fewer than 40,000 clones, with approximately 4.8% in the top ten. Sequencing input: blood buffy coat. Receptor source: a woman between 18 and 70 years old with a cervical HPV16 infection that either progressed to CIN3+ or cleared (not recorded which).

Worth noting for this clone: Read coverage stops 3 residues before the CDR3 terminus; the germline J gene supplies the remainder. The gene calls are TRBV23-1 and TRBJ2-1, with a tentative D call TRBD1 (6 bases). TRBV23-1 is an open reading frame whose function is uncertain. Trimming removed 1 base from V and 2 bases from J, with 12 bases in between. This CDR3 has 16 amino acids. CDR3 region: CASSQFGQTTYNEQFF. The sequenced CDR3 bases are TGCGCCAGCAGTCAATTTGGACAGACGACCTACAATGAG.

As concerns this clone: The CDR3 is cut off 3 residues early in the read; its end comes from the germline J gene. The chain combines TRBV20-1 with TRBJ2-7; TRBD1 matches at 10 bases. The V gene's germline CDR1 is DFQATT and CDR2 SNEGSKA (reference sequence). Unmatched junction bases numbered 8, after V lost 6 bases and J lost 3 bases. CDR3 length equals 14 residues. The sequenced CDR3 bases are TGCAGTGCGCGACCGGGACAGGGGAACTACGAG. Its translation is CSARPGQGNYE. The whole CDR3 region reads CSARPGQGNYEQYF.

Comments on this clone: The sequenced fragment ends 3 residues before the CDR3 boundary, so the rest is inferred from the germline J gene. V gene TRBV5-1 combines with J gene TRBJ2-3, with TRBD2 matching over 9 bases. With V trimmed by 6 bases and J by 2 bases, 7 bases remained unmatched. Germline CDR1 is SGHRS and CDR2 is YFSETQ. This CDR3 has 15 amino acids. The CDR3 region is CASMGGGGATDTQYF. CDR3 bases read: TGCGCCAGCATGGGCGGCGGGGGGGCCACAGATACG. Full variable domain (outside the CDR3, taken from reference TRBV5-1 and TRBJ2-3): KAGVTQTPRYLIKTRGQQVTLSCSPISGHRSVSWYQQTPGQGLQFLFEYFSETQRNKGNFPGRFSGRQFSNSRSEMNVSTLELGDSALYLCASMGGGGATDTQYFGPGTRLTVL.

To note about this clone: With the read ending 3 residues before the CDR3 end, the germline J gene is used to fill in that end. This chain links TRBV20-1 with TRBJ1-1; tentatively, D is TRBD1 (6 bases). Germline loops: CDR1 DFQATT, CDR2 SNEGSKA (reference sequence). CDR3 length: 17 amino acids. V gave up 0 bases and J gave up 3 bases, with 20 bases separating them. CDR3 loop: CSARDGGGGPYDTEAFF. The sequenced CDR3 bases are TGCAGTGCTAGAGATGGGGGAGGGGGTCCCTATGACACTGAA.

A note on this clone: The observed sequence ends 3 residues before the CDR3 terminus, with the missing tail filled in from the germline J gene. V usage is TRBV19 and J usage is TRBJ1-4; 8 bases are a match to TRBD1. The CDR3 length is 14 residues. Trimming removed 5 bases from V and 6 bases from J; junction bases left unmatched: 5. Germline V CDR1 and CDR2: LNHDA, SQIVND (reference sequence). The CDR3 loop reads CASSPPGQDEKLFF. The part of the CDR3 DNA that was read is TGTGCCAGTAGTCCCCCGGGACAGGATGAAAAA.

Comment on this clone: The read halts 3 residues ahead of the CDR3 end, with the missing end drawn from the germline J gene. This chain links TRBV5-6 with TRBJ1-1; tentatively, D is TRBD1 (5 bases). The germline CDR1 and CDR2 sequences are SGHDT and YYEEEE. Trimming left V 0 bases short and J 5 bases short, with 14 bases between. CDR3 length equals 15 residues. The chain's CDR3 is CASSLGGQGGTEAFF. The DNA read from the CDR3 is TGTGCCAGCAGCTTGGGGGGCCAGGGAGGGACTGAA.

Note on this clone: The read ends 3 residues before the CDR3 terminus; that terminus is restored from the germline J gene. The V and J genes are TRBV18 and TRBJ2-5; tentatively, D is TRBD2 (6 bases). Germline lookup yields CDR1 KGHSH and CDR2 LQKENI. The V end was cut by 4 bases, the J end by 1 base, with 7 bases between. The CDR3 spans 13 residues. The CDR3 bases that were read are TGTGCCAGCTCACGGGACTTCCAAGAGACC. It is translated as CASSRDFQET. The entire CDR3 protein reads CASSRDFQETQYF.

With regard to this clone: Sequencing ends 3 residues short of the CDR3 end; the germline J gene provides the rest. This sequence joins TRBV2 and TRBJ2-1, with 8 bases aligning to TRBD1. CDR3 length: 14 residues. Germline assignment: CDR1 SNHLY and CDR2 FYNNEI. With V trimmed by 7 bases and J by 8 bases, 10 bases remained unmatched. The sequenced CDR3 bases are TGTGCCAGCAAGTCAGGGGGCGGGTTAGATGAG. It codes for CASKSGGGLDE. The whole CDR3 protein reads CASKSGGGLDEQFF. The full variable domain, with the rest looked up from reference TRBV2 and TRBJ2-1, is EPEVTQTPSHQVTQMGQEVILRCVPISNHLYFYWYRQILGQKVEFLVSFYNNEISEKSEIFDDQFSVERPDGSNFTLKIRSTKLEDSAMYFCASKSGGGLDEQFFGPGTRLTVL.

Turning to this clone: The CDR3 extends 3 residues past the end of the read, so its final part is completed from the germline J gene. V gene TRBV18 combines with J gene TRBJ2-5; D might be TRBD1 (6 bases). The CDR3 consists of 14 residues. Trimming left V 3 bases short and J 5 bases short, with 13 bases between. Germline values: CDR1 KGHSH, CDR2 LQKENI. CDR3 DNA (partial): TGTGCCAGCTCACCCACAGGGTTGGTGGAGACC. Amino acids: CASSPTGLVET. In full, the CDR3 is CASSPTGLVETQYF.

A note on this clone: The read is 3 residues too short to cover the CDR3 end, so that end is filled in from the germline J gene. The V and J genes are TRBV29-1 and TRBJ2-4; 10 bases fit TRBD1. The trim removed 1 base at V and 2 bases at J, leaving 8 bases unmatched. The CDR3 runs to 17 residues. Germline V gives CDR1 SQVTM, CDR2 ANQGSEA. CDR3: CSVEVPWDRGPKNIQYF. The CDR3 bases that were read are TGCAGCGTTGAAGTTCCATGGGACAGGGGCCCCAAAAACATT.

As regards this clone: The missing CDR3 end, 3 residues past where the read stops, is filled in from the germline J gene. This sequence joins TRBV4-1 and TRBJ1-5; TRBD1 matches at 7 bases. This CDR3 comprises 15 residues. After removal of 1 base from V and 7 bases from J, the junction contained 7 bases not matched to a gene. Germline lookup yields CDR1 MGHRA and CDR2 YSYEKL. The DNA read from the CDR3 is TGCGCCAGCAGCCAAGTAGACAGGGAAGGCCAGCCC. Encoded protein: CASSQVDREGQP. The whole CDR3 protein is CASSQVDREGQPQHF.

About this clone: The sequenced fragment ends 3 residues before the CDR3 boundary, so the rest is inferred from the germline J gene. The V and J genes are TRBV7-8 and TRBJ2-7; weak D call: TRBD2 (7 bases). The CDR3 is made up of 15 amino acids. V shed 5 bases and J shed 3 bases, with 17 bases lying between them. From germline, CDR1 is SGHVS and CDR2 FQNEAQ. The DNA read from the CDR3 is TGTGCCAGCAGCCAGGCGGGGGCCTTTGGCTACGAG. This sequence encodes CASSQAGAFGYE. In full, the CDR3 is CASSQAGAFGYEQYF.

On this clone: The read halts 3 residues ahead of the CDR3 end, with the missing end drawn from the germline J gene. The chain employs TRBV20-1 and TRBJ2-7; D remains ambiguous. This CDR3 region has 13 residues. Per the germline V gene, CDR1 is DFQATT and CDR2 is SNEGSKA (reference sequence). The V and J ends lost 0 bases and 1 base respectively, with 7 bases between them. The CDR3 DNA, read in part, is TGCAGTGCTAGAGACGGGTATTCCTACGAG. Its translation: CSARDGYSYE. The entire CDR3 is CSARDGYSYEQYF.

Notes on this clone: The CDR3 extends 3 residues past the end of the read, so its final part is completed from the germline J gene. The V and J genes are TRBV4-1 and TRBJ2-3; 12 bases agree with TRBD2. This CDR3 is 16 amino acids long. Unmatched junction bases numbered 5, after V lost 4 bases and J lost 3 bases. Germline V gives CDR1 MGHRA, CDR2 YSYEKL. The DNA read from the CDR3 is TGCGCCAGCAGCCCGGCTAGCGGGGGGGCGACAGATACG. This translates into CASSPASGGATDT. The full CDR3 protein is CASSPASGGATDTQYF.